Detailed here is one TCR beta chain. Its specificity is not known. Using its own MiXCR run on the RACE reads, TCRdb lists one record per CDR3 protein. This table has about 50,000 distinct CDR3 sequences, 9.6% appearing once. The CDR3 has 11 residues. V lost 6 bases, J lost 10 bases, and 7 bases stayed unmatched. The V gene's germline CDR1 is SQVTM and CDR2 ANQGSEA. The sample belongs to a study of human T cells and chemical hapten exposure. Study-level background: Application of 0.01% DPC to the upper back was done by patch test, with a reading at 6 days.

Time point here: pre-sensitization, week 0. The treatment: therapeutic diphenylcyclopropenone sensitization with weekly scalp DPC. Unfractionated whole blood was the source of the extracted total RNA. In every case, blood was obtained before the patch test was applied. Study-wide results and limits: It was expanded TCRs that formed significantly more large CDR3 similarity clusters than controls did. Sensitizing to DPC left TCRs with a frequency above 1 in 1000 unaltered.

J is TRBJ1-1 and V is TRBV29-1; TRBD1 matches 8 bases. The sequence was collected from a woman aged 25 to 39 with alopecia areata. Some clones in this sample may be carry-over from other donors' samples. Sample: whole blood, taken in connection with sensitization to the hapten diphenylcyclopropenone (DPC). CDR3 loop: CSVYEQGGAFF. CDR3 in DNA: TGCAGCGTATACGAACAGGGGGGAGCTTTCTTT.